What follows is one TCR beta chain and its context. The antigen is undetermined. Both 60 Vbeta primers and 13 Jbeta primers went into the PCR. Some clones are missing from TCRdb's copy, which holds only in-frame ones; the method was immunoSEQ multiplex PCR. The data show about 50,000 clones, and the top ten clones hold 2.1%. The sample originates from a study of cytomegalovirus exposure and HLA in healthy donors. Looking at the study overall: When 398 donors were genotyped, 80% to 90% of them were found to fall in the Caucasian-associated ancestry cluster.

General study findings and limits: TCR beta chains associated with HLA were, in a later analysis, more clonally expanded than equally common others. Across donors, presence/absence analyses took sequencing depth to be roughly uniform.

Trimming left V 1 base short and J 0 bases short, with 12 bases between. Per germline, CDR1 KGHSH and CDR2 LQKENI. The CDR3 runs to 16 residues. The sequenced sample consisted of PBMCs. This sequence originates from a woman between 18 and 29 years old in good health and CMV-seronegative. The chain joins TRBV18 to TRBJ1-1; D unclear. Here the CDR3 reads CASSPLSTPMNTEAFF. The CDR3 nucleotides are TGTGCCAGCTCACCACTTTCCACTCCGATGAACACTGAAGCTTTCTTT.